These 9 T cell receptor beta chains came from one sample sequenced in a study of brain T cells in children with intractable seizures. Libraries were prepared by immunoSEQ multiplex PCR; TCRdb keeps only in-frame clonotypes and omits some of them. The sample has 60,000 to 85,000 clones, around 93% seen once. Sequencing was performed on peripheral blood, taken at surgery. The receptors stem from a boy under three years old with tuberous sclerosis and intractable seizures.

The chain combines TRBV10-3 with TRBJ2-7; 8 nucleotides match TRBD1. The J segment lost 3 bases and the V segment lost 7 bases, leaving 8 bases of the junction unmatched. The CDR3 has 14 amino acids. Germline V CDR1 and CDR2: ENHRY, SYGVKD. In DNA, the CDR3 is TGTGCCATCATGCTCGGACAGGGAAACTACGAGCAGTACTTC. The encoded protein is CAIMLGQGNYEQYF.

The sample holds one count of this clone. The chain links TRBV6-5 to TRBJ2-1, with D perhaps matching TRBD2 (5 bases). The length of the CDR3 is 13 residues. V was pared by 6 bases and J by 4 bases, with 10 bases between. CDR1 is MNHEY and CDR2 is SVGAGI in the germline V gene. Here the CDR3 reads CASRASLYNEQFF. The CDR3 region has the DNA TGTGCCAGCAGGGCTAGCTTATACAATGAGCAGTTCTTC.

This chain connects TRBV12-5 to TRBJ2-1, with 7 bases that match TRBD2. Losses at the gene ends were 0 bases for V and 9 bases for J; bases not matched to a gene: 14. In germline, CDR1 is LGHNT, CDR2 FRNRAP. The CDR3 extends over 17 amino acids. CDR3 sequence (DNA): TGTGCTAGTGGTTTGGTAGTGGGGCGGGAGTTGTGGAGTGAGCAGTTCTTC. It yields the protein CASGLVVGRELWSEQFF.

The chain carries TRBV27 and TRBJ2-1; no reliable D call. The V and J ends lost 2 bases and 5 bases respectively, with 10 bases between them. This CDR3 spans 14 amino acids. CDR1 is MNHEY and CDR2 is SMNVEV in the germline V gene (reference sequence). The DNA for the CDR3 is TGTGCCAGCAGTTTAATCGCTTCCAACAATGAGCAGTTCTTC. Its translation: CASSLIASNNEQFF.

V gene TRBV18 combines with J gene TRBJ1-3; a possible D gene is TRBD1 (5 bases). V was shortened by 1 base and J by 5 bases, with 21 bases between the two germline ends. The CDR3 spans 18 residues. CDR1 and CDR2 (germline): KGHSH, LQKENI. This chain's CDR3 is CASSPQGTLVRTRNTIYF. In DNA form, the CDR3 reads TGTGCCAGCTCACCACAAGGGACCCTCGTGAGGACTCGAAACACCATATATTTT.

This rearrangement joins TRBV5-1 to TRBJ2-4; 8 bases fit TRBD2. Germline V lookup: CDR1 SGHRS, CDR2 YFSETQ. The trim removed 2 bases at V and 1 base at J, leaving 2 bases unmatched. The CDR3 has 15 residues. The CDR3: CASSFGGGAKNIQYF. CDR3 DNA sequence: TGCGCCAGCAGCTTTGGCGGGGGGGCCAAAAACATTCAGTACTTC.

The genes are TRBV4-1 and TRBJ1-5; no reliable D call. The CDR3 runs 14 residues. Germline CDR1 reads MGHRA; CDR2 reads YSYEKL. Trimming cost V 7 bases and J 0 bases, with 10 bases left between them. The CDR3: CASTTTSSNQPQHF. CDR3 sequence (DNA): TGCGCCAGCACGACCACAAGTAGCAATCAGCCCCAGCATTTT.

In DNA form, the CDR3 reads TGTGCCTGGGATGGGGTGGGACAGGAGGCCTACGAGCAGTACTTC. It specifies CAWDGVGQEAYEQYF. The chain combines TRBV30 with TRBJ2-7, with TRBD1 identical over 8 bases. The germline gives CDR1 GTSNPN, CDR2 SVGIG (reference sequence). V was clipped by 5 bases and J by 2 bases; unmatched bases: 11. The CDR3 spans 15 residues.

The CDR3 loop reads CASSIEVRTLSGNTIYF. The CDR3 DNA is TGTGCCAGTAGTATAGAGGTTCGGACTCTCTCTGGAAACACCATATATTTT. This chain uses TRBV19 with TRBJ1-3; D gene unclear. The CDR3 extends over 17 amino acids. The V gene's germline CDR1 is LNHDA and CDR2 SQIVND (reference sequence). V was trimmed by 0 bases and J by 0 bases, leaving 12 bases between them.